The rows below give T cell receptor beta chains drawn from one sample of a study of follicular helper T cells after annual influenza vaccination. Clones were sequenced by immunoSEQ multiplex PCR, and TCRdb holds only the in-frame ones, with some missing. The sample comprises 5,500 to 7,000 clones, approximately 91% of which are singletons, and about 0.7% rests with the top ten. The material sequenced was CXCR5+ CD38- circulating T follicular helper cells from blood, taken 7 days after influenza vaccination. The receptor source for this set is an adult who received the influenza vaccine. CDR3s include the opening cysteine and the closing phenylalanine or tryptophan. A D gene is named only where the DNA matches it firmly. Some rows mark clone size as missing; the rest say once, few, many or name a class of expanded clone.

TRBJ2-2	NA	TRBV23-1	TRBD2	CASSRGLAGITGELFF	TGCGCCAGCAGCCGAGGACTAGCGGGAATCACCGGGGAGCTGTTTTTT
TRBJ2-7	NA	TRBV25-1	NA	CASSDSRAEQYF	TGTGCCAGCAGTGACTCCAGGGCTGAGCAGTACTTC
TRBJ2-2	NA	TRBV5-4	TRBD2	CASSLTSGNTGELFF	TGTGCCAGCAGCTTGACTAGCGGGAACACCGGGGAGCTGTTTTTT
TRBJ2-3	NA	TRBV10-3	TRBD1	CAISADRGTDTQYF	TGTGCCATCAGTGCCGACAGGGGCACAGATACGCAGTATTTT
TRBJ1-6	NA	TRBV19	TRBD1	CASRTTGPEFSPLHF	TGTGCCAGTAGGACGACAGGGCCCGAATTTTCACCCCTCCACTTT
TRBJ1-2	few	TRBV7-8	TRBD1	CASSLARQGLDGYTF	TGTGCCAGCAGCTTAGCCCGACAGGGCTTGGATGGCTACACCTTC
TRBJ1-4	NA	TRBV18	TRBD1	CASSPRTGGNEKLFF	TGTGCCAGCTCACCACGTACAGGGGGGAATGAAAAACTGTTTTTT
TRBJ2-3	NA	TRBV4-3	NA	CASSLEGSQDADTQYF	TGCGCCAGCAGCCTCGAGGGGAGTCAGGATGCAGATACGCAGTATTTT
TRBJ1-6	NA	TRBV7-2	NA	CASSPAVPLGSFPLHF	TGTGCCAGCAGCCCTGCGGTGCCCCTCGGGTCATTCCCCCTCCACTTT
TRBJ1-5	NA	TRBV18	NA	CASSPKGDQPQHF	TGTGCCAGCTCACCAAAGGGGGACCAGCCCCAGCATTTT
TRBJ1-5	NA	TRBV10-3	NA	CAISVSGRDPNQPQHF	TGTGCCATCAGTGTTTCGGGAAGGGACCCCAATCAGCCCCAGCATTTT
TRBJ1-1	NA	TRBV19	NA	CASSMGNTEAFF	TGTGCCAGTAGTATGGGCAACACTGAAGCTTTCTTT
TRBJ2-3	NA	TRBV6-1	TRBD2	CASSATSGGTDTQYF	TGTGCCAGCAGTGCGACTAGCGGGGGCACAGATACGCAGTATTTT
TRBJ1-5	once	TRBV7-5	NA	CARSLTTRDREGQPQHF	TGTGCCAGAAGCTTGACTACCCGGGACAGGGAGGGTCAGCCCCAGCATTTT
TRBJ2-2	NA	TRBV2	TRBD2	CASTPGTSGAGELFF	TGTGCCAGCACCCCTGGGACTAGCGGAGCCGGGGAGCTGTTTTTT
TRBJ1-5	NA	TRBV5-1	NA	CASSLWTDQPQHF	TGCGCCAGCAGCTTATGGACAGACCAGCCCCAGCATTTT
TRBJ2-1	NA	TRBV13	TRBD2	CASIRAGGHEQFF	TGTGCCAGCATCAGAGCGGGAGGGCATGAGCAGTTCTTC
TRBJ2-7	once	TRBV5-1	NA	CASSLTGAPYEQYF	TGCGCCAGCAGCTTGACGGGAGCCCCCTACGAGCAGTACTTC
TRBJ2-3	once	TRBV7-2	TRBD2	CASSLVGAGGLPRQYF	TGTGCCAGCAGCTTAGTTGGAGCGGGAGGGCTCCCCAGGCAGTATTTT
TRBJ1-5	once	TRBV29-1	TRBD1	CSVETGVSNQPQHF	TGCAGCGTCGAAACAGGGGTTAGCAATCAGCCCCAGCATTTT
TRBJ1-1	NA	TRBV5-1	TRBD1	CASSLGTGRGNTEAFF	TGCGCCAGCAGCTTGGGGACAGGGAGAGGGAACACTGAAGCTTTCTTT
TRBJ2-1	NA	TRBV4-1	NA	CASSRESGSYVNEQFF	TGCGCCAGCAGCCGAGAAAGCGGTTCCTACGTCAATGAGCAGTTCTTC
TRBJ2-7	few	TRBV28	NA	CASVDSYEQYF	TGTGCCAGCGTTGACAGCTACGAGCAGTACTTC
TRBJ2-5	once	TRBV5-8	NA	CASSRFRGVSTGKIPYF	TGTGCCAGCAGCAGGTTTCGGGGTGTTTCAACAGGGAAGATCCCATACTTC
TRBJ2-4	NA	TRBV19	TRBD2	CASIEGGAGRKIQYF	TGTGCCAGTATAGAGGGAGGGGCAGGGAGAAAAATTCAGTACTTC
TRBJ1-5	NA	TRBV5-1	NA	CASSLEGSLSAQHF	TGCGCCAGCAGCTTGGAGGGCAGCCTATCAGCCCAGCATTTT
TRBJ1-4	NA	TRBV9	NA	CASSFTPGLDEKLFF	TGTGCCAGCAGCTTCACACCGGGGTTGGACGAAAAACTGTTTTTT
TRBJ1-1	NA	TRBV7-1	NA	CASSSRGVGRHTEAFF	TGTGCCAGCAGCTCACGAGGAGTCGGACGCCACACTGAAGCTTTCTTT
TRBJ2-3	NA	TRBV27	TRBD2	CASSFFSGRTDTQYF	TGTGCCAGCAGTTTCTTTAGCGGGAGAACAGATACGCAGTATTTT
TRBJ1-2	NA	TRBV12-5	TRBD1	CASGLVRGQGATIYGYTF	TGTGCTAGTGGTTTGGTACGGGGACAGGGGGCGACGATCTATGGCTACACCTTC
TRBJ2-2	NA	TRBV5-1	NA	CASKVSAQTGELFF	TGCGCCAGCAAGGTCTCGGCGCAGACCGGGGAGCTGTTTTTT
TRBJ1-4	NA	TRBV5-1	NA	CASSLSARITNEKLFF	TGCGCCAGCAGCCTTAGCGCACGTATAACTAATGAAAAACTGTTTTTT
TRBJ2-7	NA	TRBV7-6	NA	CASSFGGAREQYF	TGTGCCAGCAGCTTTGGGGGCGCGAGGGAGCAGTACTTC
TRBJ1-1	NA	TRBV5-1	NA	CASSLQGTTEAFF	TGCGCCAGCAGCTTGCAGGGGACCACTGAAGCTTTCTTT
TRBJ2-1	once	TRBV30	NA	CAWSHRGAGNEQFF	TGTGCCTGGAGCCACCGGGGGGCCGGCAATGAGCAGTTCTTC
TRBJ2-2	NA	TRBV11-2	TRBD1	CASSTLQGGTGELFF	TGTGCCAGCAGCACGTTACAGGGGGGCACCGGGGAGCTGTTTTTT
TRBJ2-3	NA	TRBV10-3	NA	CAIRNTDTQYF	TGTGCCATCAGGAACACAGATACGCAGTATTTT
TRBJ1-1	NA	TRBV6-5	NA	CASSYQLGPNTEAFF	TGTGCCAGCAGTTACCAATTAGGGCCGAACACTGAAGCTTTCTTT